Listed below are T cell receptor beta chains from one sample, sequenced in a study of blood T cell repertoires in COVID-19. Assay used: immunoSEQ multiplex PCR; TCRdb lists only in-frame clones, some missing. The table shows around 250,000 clones, with 70% to 90% occurring only once. Sequencing was done on a sample of PBMCs or T cells enriched from blood (not recorded which). Receptors originate from a woman between 50 and 59 years old who had recovered from COVID-19. Each CDR3 is given with its conserved first and last residue. A D gene is named only where the DNA matches it firmly. Expanded clones are given a class, and other clones once, few, many or no size at all.

size: -
J: TRBJ2-7
V: TRBV19
D: TRBD1
DNA: TGTGCCAGTAGTAATCCGGGACAGGCACTCTCCTACGAGCAGTACTTC
CDR3: CASSNPGQALSYEQYF

size: -
J: TRBJ1-5
V: TRBV30
D: -
DNA: TGTGCCTGGAGTAAAGACAATAGCAATCAGCCCCAGCATTTT
CDR3: CAWSKDNSNQPQHF

size: -
J: TRBJ1-4
V: TRBV19
D: -
DNA: TGTGCCAGTTCGGGTCGGCGAATTGAAAAACTGTTTTTT
CDR3: CASSGRRIEKLFF

size: -
J: TRBJ2-7
V: TRBV28
D: -
DNA: TGTGCCAGCAGTTTATCTGCCTACGAGCAGTACTTC
CDR3: CASSLSAYEQYF

size: -
J: TRBJ2-3
V: TRBV9
D: -
DNA: TGTGCCAGCAGCCCCAGGGGAAGGGGCTTTGGTTTGGTAGATACGCAGTATTTT
CDR3: CASSPRGRGFGLVDTQYF

size: -
J: TRBJ1-6
V: TRBV30
D: -
DNA: TGTGCCCTCCAACCTAAGGGGGGGGCTAGTTCACCCCTCCACTTT
CDR3: CALQPKGGASSPLHF

size: -
J: TRBJ2-1
V: TRBV2
D: TRBD1
DNA: TGTGCCAGCCCTAGGGGGACAGGGATATACAATGAGCAGTTCTTC
CDR3: CASPRGTGIYNEQFF

size: -
J: TRBJ1-5
V: TRBV6-1
D: -
DNA: TGTGCCAGCAGTGAAGGACAGAGTAGCAATCAGCCCCAGCATTTT
CDR3: CASSEGQSSNQPQHF

size: few
J: TRBJ2-7
V: TRBV28
D: -
DNA: TGTGCCAGCAGTTTAGTTTCGTTGCGGGTTAACACCTACGAGCAGTACTTC
CDR3: CASSLVSLRVNTYEQYF

size: -
J: TRBJ2-1
V: TRBV29-1
D: -
DNA: TGCAGTCTTGGAGGAGGGAATGAGCAGTTCTTC
CDR3: CSLGGGNEQFF

size: -
J: TRBJ1-6
V: TRBV19
D: TRBD1
DNA: TGTGCCAGTACCATAGGGGGCGGAACCTATAATTCACCCCTCCACTTT
CDR3: CASTIGGGTYNSPLHF

size: -
J: TRBJ1-1
V: TRBV5-1
D: TRBD1
DNA: TGCGCCAGCAGCCTCCGGGACAGGCGCCCCGAGAGAGCTTTCTTT
CDR3: CASSLRDRRPERAFF

size: few
J: TRBJ1-6
V: TRBV7-8
D: -
DNA: TGTGCCAGCAGCCCGGTCGTGAGCAGGGGTTCACCCCTCCACTTT
CDR3: CASSPVVSRGSPLHF

size: once
J: TRBJ1-5
V: TRBV27
D: -
DNA: TGTGCCAGCAGTTTTAGGGCGGGAATAAGCAATCAGCCCCAGCATTTT
CDR3: CASSFRAGISNQPQHF

size: -
J: TRBJ2-2
V: TRBV9
D: -
DNA: TGTGCCAGCAGCGTCGCCCCCATTATGGAGGGATTAGGCGGGGAGCTGTTTTTT
CDR3: CASSVAPIMEGLGGELFF

size: -
J: TRBJ2-7
V: TRBV7-6
D: TRBD2
DNA: TGTGCCAGCAGCTTGACTAGCGTGTACGAGCAGTACTTC
CDR3: CASSLTSVYEQYF

size: -
J: TRBJ2-6
V: TRBV19
D: -
DNA: TGTGCCAGTAGTATGACTAGATCCTCTGGGGCCAACGTCCTGACTTTC
CDR3: CASSMTRSSGANVLTF

size: few
J: TRBJ1-5
V: TRBV2
D: TRBD1
DNA: TGTGCCAGCAATACTCCGGGACAGAGCAATCAGCCCCAGCATTTT
CDR3: CASNTPGQSNQPQHF

size: -
J: TRBJ2-3
V: TRBV3-1/TRBV3-2
D: -
DNA: TGTGCCAGCAGCCCGACTAACACAGATACGCAGTATTTT
CDR3: CASSPTNTDTQYF

size: -
J: TRBJ2-1
V: TRBV9
D: TRBD1
DNA: TGTGCCAGCAGCGTTACAGGGGGCTACAATGAGCAGTTCTTC
CDR3: CASSVTGGYNEQFF

size: -
J: TRBJ1-1
V: TRBV11-2
D: -
DNA: TGTGCCAGCAGCCCACCCGGGGGGCGGGCTTTCTTT
CDR3: CASSPPGGRAFF

size: -
J: TRBJ2-7
V: TRBV30
D: TRBD1
DNA: TGTGCCTGGAGTGGGGGACAGGGATCTTCGTACGAGCAGTACTTC
CDR3: CAWSGGQGSSYEQYF

size: -
J: TRBJ2-1
V: TRBV9
D: -
DNA: TGTGCCAGCAGCGCCAAAACTAGTGTAGCCTACAATGAGCAGTTCTTC
CDR3: CASSAKTSVAYNEQFF

size: -
J: TRBJ2-1
V: TRBV25-1
D: TRBD2
DNA: TGTGCCAGCCAGGCGACTAGCGGTTACAATGAGCAGTTCTTC
CDR3: CASQATSGYNEQFF

size: -
J: TRBJ1-4
V: TRBV5-4
D: -
DNA: TGTGCCAGCAGCTTGGACAGGGTTGGAGAAAAACTGTTTTTT
CDR3: CASSLDRVGEKLFF

size: -
J: TRBJ2-7
V: TRBV4-1
D: -
DNA: TGCGCCAGCAGCCCCCGGCTTGAGCGGAGCGCCTACGAGCAGTACTTC
CDR3: CASSPRLERSAYEQYF

size: once
J: TRBJ2-6
V: TRBV7-2
D: -
DNA: TGTGCCAGCAGCTTTCAGGGTTATGGGGCCAACGTCCTGACTTTC
CDR3: CASSFQGYGANVLTF

size: -
J: TRBJ2-1
V: TRBV5-4
D: TRBD2
DNA: TGTGCCAGCAGGCGGGAGGGTCCTCACAATGAGCAGTTCTTC
CDR3: CASRREGPHNEQFF

size: many
J: TRBJ1-4
V: TRBV7-9
D: -
DNA: TGTGCCAGCAGCTTAGATCCCGGAGCTAATGAAAAACTGTTTTTT
CDR3: CASSLDPGANEKLFF

size: once
J: TRBJ1-4
V: TRBV7-9
D: -
DNA: TGTGCCAGCAGCTTAGGATTGCAGGTTTGGGGGGATAATGAAAAACTGTTTTTT
CDR3: CASSLGLQVWGDNEKLFF

size: -
J: TRBJ2-7
V: TRBV19
D: -
DNA: TGTGCCAGTAGTATAGCAGGGATTTCCGAGCAGTACTTC
CDR3: CASSIAGISEQYF

size: few
J: TRBJ1-6
V: TRBV7-8
D: TRBD1
DNA: TGTGCCAGCAGCCCTATGGGACAGGGAGTTTATTCACCCCTCCACTTT
CDR3: CASSPMGQGVYSPLHF